This is a list of T cell receptor beta chains from one sample in a study of T cells after yellow fever vaccination. MiXCR, applied by TCRdb to the 5' RACE reads, yields one record per CDR3 protein. The table lists nearly 550,000 distinct CDR3 sequences, about a fifth of them singletons. This sample comprised PBMCs, obtained 15 days after the yellow fever booster vaccination. These receptors came from a man aged 25-45 years who received the YFV17D yellow fever vaccine. Each CDR3 is given with its conserved first and last residue. The D gene is left open where the match is weak. The size entry is marked missing in some rows and otherwise reads once, few, many or a size class.

clone_size | j_call | v_call | d_call | cdr3_nt | cdr3_aa
few | TRBJ2-5 | TRBV24-1 | TRBD1 | TGTGCCACCAGTGATTCGCAGGACGCAGGGGGCAAAGAGACCCAGTACTTC | CATSDSQDAGGKETQYF
few | TRBJ2-5 | TRBV7-9 | - | TGTGCCAGCAGCTTAGTTCTCTCAGAGGGGGAGACCCAGTACTTC | CASSLVLSEGETQYF
- | TRBJ1-2 | TRBV20-1 | - | TGCAGTGCTGATGCAGCAACCGTAAATGGCTACACCTTC | CSADAATVNGYTF
- | TRBJ2-1 | TRBV20-1 | - | TGCAGTGCTAGAACAACAGCGGGCCTCAATGAGCAGTTCTTC | CSARTTAGLNEQFF
- | TRBJ2-7 | TRBV10-3 | - | TGTGCCATCAGTGAGACCCCCCACGAGCAGTACTTC | CAISETPHEQYF
few | TRBJ1-1 | TRBV20-1 | - | TGCAGTGCTCAGGCAGGTTATACTGAAGCTTTCTTT | CSAQAGYTEAFF
few | TRBJ1-3 | TRBV4-3 | - | TGCGCCAGCAGCCAAGGTCAGGACTCTGGAAACACCATATATTTT | CASSQGQDSGNTIYF
- | TRBJ1-6 | TRBV20-1 | - | TGCAGTGCTAGTGTGGGAAGCTCCTATAATTCACCCCTCCACTTT | CSASVGSSYNSPLHF
few | TRBJ2-7 | TRBV5-1 | TRBD1 | TGCGCCAGCGGGACAGGGGCTCCCTGGGAGCAGTACTTC | CASGTGAPWEQYF
- | TRBJ2-1 | TRBV29-1 | - | TGCAGCGTTGAAGGGGGCCGGAATGAGCAGTTCTTC | CSVEGGRNEQFF
- | TRBJ2-7 | TRBV6-2/TRBV6-3 | TRBD2 | TGTGCCAGCACCAGCGGGAGTCGTAACTACGAGCAGTACTTC | CASTSGSRNYEQYF
few | TRBJ2-1 | TRBV24-1 | TRBD2 | TGTGCCACCAGTGCGACTAGCGGGAGAATCGATGAGCAGTTCTTC | CATSATSGRIDEQFF
few | TRBJ2-1 | TRBV5-6 | - | TGTGCCAGCAGCTCCTACTCACAGGTTTACAATGAGCAGTTCTTC | CASSSYSQVYNEQFF
once | TRBJ2-1 | TRBV30 | - | TGTGCCTGGACCTTCACGCCCTCGAAGCGGGAGCAGTTCTTC | CAWTFTPSKREQFF
- | TRBJ2-2 | TRBV19 | - | TGTGCCAGTATACAGAACACCGGGGAGCTGTTTTTT | CASIQNTGELFF
- | TRBJ1-2 | TRBV4-2 | - | TGTGCCAGCAGGCCTGGATCCAACAGTAACTATGGCTACACCTTC | CASRPGSNSNYGYTF
few | TRBJ2-7 | TRBV7-8 | - | TGTGCCAGCACCCCCCTCGCCTCGACAGGATACTACGAGCAGTACTTC | CASTPLASTGYYEQYF
few | TRBJ2-5 | TRBV10-3 | - | TGTGCCATCAGTCCCTTGGCGGCGGATCAAGAGACCCAGTACTTC | CAISPLAADQETQYF
few | TRBJ2-1 | TRBV20-1 | - | TGCAGTGCTAGTCGTAGCTTTGAGCAGTTCTTC | CSASRSFEQFF
- | TRBJ1-1 | TRBV7-7 | - | TGTGCCACGGTGAGGGCGGAGGAGAACACTGAAGCTTTCTTT | CATVRAEENTEAFF
few | TRBJ2-1 | TRBV6-1 | - | TGTGCCAGCAGCCAAAAGGGGGGGAACTACAATGAGCAGTTCTTC | CASSQKGGNYNEQFF
few | TRBJ2-2 | TRBV27 | - | TGTGCCAGCAGTTTGGTCCGGGGAGCCGGGGAGCTGTTTTTT | CASSLVRGAGELFF
few | TRBJ2-3 | TRBV20-1 | - | TGCAGTGCTAGAGGCCCCGCTATCACAGATACGCAGTATTTT | CSARGPAITDTQYF
few | TRBJ2-1 | TRBV12-3/TRBV12-4 | TRBD2 | TGTGCCAGCAGTCGGACTAGCGGGAGTCCGTACTTCCAGTTCTTC | CASSRTSGSPYFQFF
- | TRBJ2-3 | TRBV11-2 | - | TGTGCCAGCAGCTTGACGGCTAGCCCGCCAGATACGCAGTATTTT | CASSLTASPPDTQYF
few | TRBJ2-1 | TRBV10-2 | TRBD2 | TGCGCCAGCAGTGAGTCGCGGGAGGGCCGCGGTGAGCAGTTCTTC | CASSESREGRGEQFF
few | TRBJ2-6 | TRBV28 | - | TGTGCCAGCAGTCCAACTAGCGGACAGGCTGGGGCCAACGTCCTGACTTTC | CASSPTSGQAGANVLTF
few | TRBJ2-7 | TRBV7-2 | TRBD1 | TGTGCCAGCAGCGAGGGACAGGGGCTCCGTCACGAGCAGTACTTC | CASSEGQGLRHEQYF
- | TRBJ2-3 | TRBV6-1 | TRBD2 | TGTGCCAGCAAGCTAGCGGGAAGTTCAGATACGCAGTATTTT | CASKLAGSSDTQYF
- | TRBJ2-2 | TRBV6-2/TRBV6-3 | - | TGTGCCAGCAGTCAGGCGGTGAACACCGGGGAGCTGTTTTTT | CASSQAVNTGELFF
- | TRBJ2-3 | TRBV6-1 | TRBD2 | TGTGCCAGCAGGGGTAGCGGGCCTAGCACAGATACGCAGTATTTT | CASRGSGPSTDTQYF
- | TRBJ2-5 | TRBV7-2 | - | TGTGCCAGCAGCTTAGAAAGTCTAGTCCTAGGGGAGACCCAGTACTTC | CASSLESLVLGETQYF
- | TRBJ1-5 | TRBV4-3 | - | TGCGCCAGCAGCCAAGATCGAATGGGGGATCAGCCCCAGCATTTT | CASSQDRMGDQPQHF
few | TRBJ2-1 | TRBV6-2/TRBV6-3 | TRBD2 | TGTGCCAGCAGCACCCAGCGGACTAGCGGGGTCTACGTTGAGCAGTTCTTC | CASSTQRTSGVYVEQFF
few | TRBJ2-5 | TRBV4-3 | - | TGCGCCAGCAGCCAAGATCGAAGTCGGGAGACCCAGTACTTC | CASSQDRSRETQYF
few | TRBJ2-7 | TRBV7-2 | TRBD2 | TGTGCCAGCAGCTTAGTCCAGGCTAGCGGGAGAGTCGAGCAGTACTTC | CASSLVQASGRVEQYF
- | TRBJ1-5 | TRBV3-1 | - | TGTGCCAGCAGCCTCCGTTGGCGCGATCAGCCCCAGCATTTT | CASSLRWRDQPQHF
- | TRBJ1-1 | TRBV12-5 | - | TGTGCTAGTGGTTTGGTAGAAGGGAAGGGAATGAACACTGAAGCTTTCTTT | CASGLVEGKGMNTEAFF
few | TRBJ2-3 | TRBV5-6 | TRBD2 | TGTGCCAGCAGCTTGGAGGGACTAGCGGGAGGGCAGTATTTT | CASSLEGLAGGQYF